This is a list of T cell receptor beta chains from one sample in a study of cytotoxic CD8 clonotypes in ibrutinib-treated CLL. The repertoire was sequenced with immunoSEQ multiplex PCR; TCRdb's copy has only in-frame clones and lacks some. The sample carries more than 200,000 clones, 70% recorded once. Here the sequenced sample was PBMCs, taken after 12 months of ibrutinib treatment. Receptors were obtained from a human donor with chronic lymphocytic leukemia. Both conserved end residues are part of each CDR3.

>TRBV15|TRBJ2-2
CATSSQGNGELFF
>TRBV7-2|TRBJ2-2
CASSPRTSGSFRELFF
>TRBV6-5|TRBJ2-7
CASGGGPYEQYF
>TRBV19|TRBJ1-1
CASKDGGLGLVEAFF
>TRBV6-1|TRBJ1-5
CASKGGNQPQHF
>TRBV30|TRBJ2-7
CAWSPGLLYEQYF
>TRBV7-2|TRBJ1-2
CASSPSLAGGYGYTF
>TRBV30|TRBJ1-4
CAWSKTGKALFF
>TRBV7-9|TRBJ1-6
CASSSGDSPLHF
>TRBV2|TRBJ1-6
CASSELLPTSSYNSPLHF
>TRBV6-5|TRBJ2-7
CASSRTGFYEQYF
>TRBV7-2|TRBJ2-1
CASRPGLANNEQFF
>TRBV29-1|TRBJ1-1
CSGQGVTEAFF
>TRBV2|TRBJ2-3
CASAGGHAGTDTQYF
>TRBV7-2|TRBJ2-6
CASSLGGKGANVLTF
>TRBV20-1|TRBJ2-7
CSASSYEQYF
>TRBV6-6|TRBJ1-2
CASSYSRGGGYTF
>TRBV27|TRBJ1-2
CASRLRQGYGYTF
>TRBV2|TRBJ2-1
CASSAGLGGSSSYNEQFF
>TRBV5-1|TRBJ2-2
CASSLSTGVTGELFF
>TRBV5-1|TRBJ1-4
CASSYRTGPLEKLFF
>TRBV7-7|TRBJ2-3
CASSPSPGRPQYF
>TRBV11-2|TRBJ2-1
CASSRDRLQFF
>TRBV5-1|TRBJ2-2
CASSLGGGLTGELFF
>TRBV4-3|TRBJ2-3
CASSQEESDTQYF
>TRBV11-2|TRBJ1-5
CASSLLTGPNQPQHF